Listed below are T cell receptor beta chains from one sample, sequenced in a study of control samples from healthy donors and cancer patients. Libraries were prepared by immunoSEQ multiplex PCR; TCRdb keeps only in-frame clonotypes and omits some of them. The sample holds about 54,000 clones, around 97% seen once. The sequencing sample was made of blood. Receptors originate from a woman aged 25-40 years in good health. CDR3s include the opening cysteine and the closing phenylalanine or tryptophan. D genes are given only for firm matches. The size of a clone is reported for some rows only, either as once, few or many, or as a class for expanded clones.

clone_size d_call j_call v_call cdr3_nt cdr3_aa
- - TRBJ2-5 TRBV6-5 TGTGCCAGCAGTTACTCTTTCCCGGAGACCCAGTACTTC CASSYSFPETQYF
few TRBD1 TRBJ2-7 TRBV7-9 TGTGCCAGCAGTTCGGACAGGGGAATTTCCTACGAGCAGTACTTC CASSSDRGISYEQYF
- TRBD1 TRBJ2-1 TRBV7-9 TGTGCCAGCAGCTTAGCCACAGGGGGAGATGAGCAGTTCTTC CASSLATGGDEQFF
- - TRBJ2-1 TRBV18 TGTGCCAGCTCACCACCAAGCGTTTTGGGGAATGAGCAGTTCTTC CASSPPSVLGNEQFF
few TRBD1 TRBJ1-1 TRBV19 TGTGCCAGTAGCCCCCCCTCTATAGAAAGGGACAGGAACACTGAAGCTTTCTTT CASSPPSIERDRNTEAFF
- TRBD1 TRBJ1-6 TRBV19 TGTGCCAGTAGTATAGACCTCACAGGGGACCGTTCACCCCTCCACTTT CASSIDLTGDRSPLHF
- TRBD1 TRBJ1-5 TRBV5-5 TGTGCCAGCAGCTTGGGGGCAGGGGGCTATCAGCCCCAGCATTTT CASSLGAGGYQPQHF
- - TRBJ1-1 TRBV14 TGTGCCAGCAGCCAAGAAGTCAGGGGCCCTGAAGCTTTCTTT CASSQEVRGPEAFF
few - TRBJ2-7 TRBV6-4 TGTGCCAGCATGGGGAACAGGGACTACGAGCAGTACTTC CASMGNRDYEQYF
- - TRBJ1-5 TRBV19 TGTGCCAGTAGTATAGTCCAGGACAATCAGCCCCAGCATTTT CASSIVQDNQPQHF
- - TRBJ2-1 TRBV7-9 TGTGCCAGCAGCTTAGGTGGCTGGAACAATGAGCAGTTCTTC CASSLGGWNNEQFF
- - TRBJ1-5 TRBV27 TGTGCCAGCAGTTTTGGGGGCGACCAGCCCCAGCATTTT CASSFGGDQPQHF
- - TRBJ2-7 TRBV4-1 TGCGCCAGCAGCCAACGGCTAGCCTCCTACGAGCAGTACTTC CASSQRLASYEQYF
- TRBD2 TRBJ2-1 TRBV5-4 TGTGCCAGCAGCTTCGGGCTAGCGGGAGCCAATGAGCAGTTCTTC CASSFGLAGANEQFF
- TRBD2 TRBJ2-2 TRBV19 TGTGCCAGTAGTATAGGCGCGGGACTCGCGGGAGGAACGGGGACCGGGGAGCTGTTTTTT CASSIGAGLAGGTGTGELFF
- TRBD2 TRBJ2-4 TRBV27 TGTGCCAGCAGTTCCCACGGACTAGCGGGGGATGGCAAAAACATTCAGTACTTC CASSSHGLAGDGKNIQYF
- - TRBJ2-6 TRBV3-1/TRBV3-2 TGTGCCAGCAGCCAAGCGACGGTCTCTGGGGCCAACGTCCTGACTTTC CASSQATVSGANVLTF
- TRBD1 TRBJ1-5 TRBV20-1 TGCAGTGCTAGTTACGCGACAGGGGAATTTGGCAATCAGCCCCAGCATTTT CSASYATGEFGNQPQHF
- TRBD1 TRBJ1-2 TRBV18 TGTGCCAGCTCACCGCTTATACAGGGGCTCAACTATGGCTACACCTTC CASSPLIQGLNYGYTF
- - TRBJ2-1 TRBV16 TGTGCCAGCAGCCCCCGGGGAGGGGGCAATGAGCAGTTCTTC CASSPRGGGNEQFF
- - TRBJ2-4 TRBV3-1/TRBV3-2 TGTGCCAGCCCGGCGAGAGTAGCCAAAAACATTCAGTACTTC CASPARVAKNIQYF
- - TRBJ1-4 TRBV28 TGTGCCAGCAACGAACCAAAGAATGAAAAACTGTTTTTT CASNEPKNEKLFF
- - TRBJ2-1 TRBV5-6 TGTGCCAGCAGCTTGAACGGAATGAGACCCAATGAGCAGTTCTTC CASSLNGMRPNEQFF
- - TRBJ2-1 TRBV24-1 TGTGCCACCAGTGATTTAAAACAGAGCTCCTACAATGAGCAGTTCTTC CATSDLKQSSYNEQFF
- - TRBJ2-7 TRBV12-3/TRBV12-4 TGTGCCAGCAGTCCACTACGGGCCTACGAGCAGTACTTC CASSPLRAYEQYF
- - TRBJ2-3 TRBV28 TGTGCCAGCAGCTCAGCGGGTGGGGAAGATACGCAGTATTTT CASSSAGGEDTQYF
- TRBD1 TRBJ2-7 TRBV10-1 TGCGCCAGGTCCTGTTGGGACAGCTCGTACGAGCAGTACTTC CARSCWDSSYEQYF
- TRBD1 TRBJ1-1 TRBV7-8 TGTGCCAGCAGCTCAGGGGGAAGGGGCACTGAAGCTTTCTTT CASSSGGRGTEAFF
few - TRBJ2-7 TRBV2 TGTGCCAGCAGTGAAGGATACAGGTACGAGCAGTACTTC CASSEGYRYEQYF
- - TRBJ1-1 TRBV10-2 TGCGCCAGCAGTGAGTACGGGGGAACTGAAGCTTTCTTT CASSEYGGTEAFF
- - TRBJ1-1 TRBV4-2 TGTGCCAGCAGCCAGCCAGAGAGGTTCACTGAAGCTTTCTTT CASSQPERFTEAFF
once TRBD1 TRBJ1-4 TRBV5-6 TGTGCCAGCAGCCTAAAACAGGGGAATGAAAAACTGTTTTTT CASSLKQGNEKLFF
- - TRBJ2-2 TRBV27 TGTGCCAGCAGTTTATTCCAGGGAGGCGGGGAGCTGTTTTTT CASSLFQGGGELFF
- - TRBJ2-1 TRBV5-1 TGCGCCAGCAGCTCCCGACAGGCTGACTCCTACAATGAGCAGTTCTTC CASSSRQADSYNEQFF
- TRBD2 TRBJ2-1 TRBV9 TGTGCCAGCAGTGGTAGCGGGAGGGAAAGCTACAATGAGCAGTTCTTC CASSGSGRESYNEQFF
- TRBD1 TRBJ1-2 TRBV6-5 TGTGCCAGCAGTTCTACAGGGGGCCATAAGAATCTCACCTTC CASSSTGGHKNLTF
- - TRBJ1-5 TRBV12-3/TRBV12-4 TGTGCCAGCAGTTTAGAGATCGATCAGCCCCAGCATTTT CASSLEIDQPQHF
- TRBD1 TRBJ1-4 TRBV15 TGTGCCACCAGCATAGGACAGGGGAAGAATGAAAAACTGTTTTTT CATSIGQGKNEKLFF
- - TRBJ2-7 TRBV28 TGTGCCAGCAGTTTTAGCAGGGAATCCTACGAGCAGTACTTC CASSFSRESYEQYF
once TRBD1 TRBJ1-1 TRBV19 TGTGCCAGTATCTCCAAGGGGGCGGGCACTGAAGCTTTCTTT CASISKGAGTEAFF
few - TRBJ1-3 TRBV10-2 TGCGCCAGCAGTGTCTCCGGGATTGGAAACACCATATATTTT CASSVSGIGNTIYF
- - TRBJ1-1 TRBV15 TGTGCCACTCCGACAGGAACCTTTTCGAACACTGAAGCTTTCTTT CATPTGTFSNTEAFF
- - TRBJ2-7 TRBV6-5 TGTGCCAGCACCCGAGCGGATTCCTACGAGCAGTACTTC CASTRADSYEQYF
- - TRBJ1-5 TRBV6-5 TGTGCCAGCAGTATCGGCAATCAGCCCCAGCATTTT CASSIGNQPQHF
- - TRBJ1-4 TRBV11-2 TGTGCCAGCAGCTTAGGGACGTCTAATGAAAAACTGTTTTTT CASSLGTSNEKLFF
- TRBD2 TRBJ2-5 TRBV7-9 TGTGCCGCAGGACTAGCGGGAGATATGGAGGAGACCCAGTACTTC CAAGLAGDMEETQYF
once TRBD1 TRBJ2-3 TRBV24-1 TGTGCCACTGGGGACAGAAACACAGATACGCAGTATTTT CATGDRNTDTQYF
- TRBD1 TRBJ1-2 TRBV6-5 TGTGCCAGCAGTTTTGCCCCGACAGGGGACTATGGCTACACCTTC CASSFAPTGDYGYTF
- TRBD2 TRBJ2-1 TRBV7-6 TGTGCCAGCAGCTTAGCGGCTAGCGGGATTTACAATGAGCAGTTCTTC CASSLAASGIYNEQFF
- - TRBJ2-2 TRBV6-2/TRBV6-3 TGTGCCAGCAGCTCCGGGAGGAACACCGGGGAGCTGTTTTTT CASSSGRNTGELFF
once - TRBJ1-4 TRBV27 TGTGCCAGCAACAGGGTGAGAAAACTGTTTTTT CASNRVRKLFF
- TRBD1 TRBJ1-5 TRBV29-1 TGCAGCGCCTCGGACAGGGGTCAGCCCCAGCATTTT CSASDRGQPQHF
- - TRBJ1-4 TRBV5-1 TGCGCCAGCAGCTTGGCCGGTCAGAATAATGAAAAACTGTTTTTT CASSLAGQNNEKLFF
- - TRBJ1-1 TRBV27 TGTGCCAGCAGCCCAGGGTTTCATAACACTGAAGCTTTCTTT CASSPGFHNTEAFF
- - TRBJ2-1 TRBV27 TGTGCCAGCAGCCTTAGCGTTACCAATGAGCAGTTCTTC CASSLSVTNEQFF
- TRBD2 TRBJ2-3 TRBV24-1 TGTGCCACCAGTGACCCGACTAGCGCGCAACCAGATACGCAGTATTTT CATSDPTSAQPDTQYF
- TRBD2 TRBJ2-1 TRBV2 TGTGCCAGCATTGGGGTAATAGCGGGACCCCCCTACAATGAGCAGTTCTTC CASIGVIAGPPYNEQFF
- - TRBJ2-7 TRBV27 TGTGCCAGCAGTCGTACTCGGACTTCCTACGAGCAGTACTTC CASSRTRTSYEQYF
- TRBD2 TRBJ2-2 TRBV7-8 TGTGCCAGCAGCTCCAGACTAGCGGGAGTGGATACCGGGGAGCTGTTTTTT CASSSRLAGVDTGELFF
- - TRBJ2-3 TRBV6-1 TGTGCCAGCAGTGAAGGTTTTTCAGATACGCAGTATTTT CASSEGFSDTQYF